This entry lists 19 T cell receptor beta chains sequenced from one sample in a study of blood T cell repertoires in COVID-19. Some clones are missing from TCRdb's copy, which holds only in-frame ones; the method was immunoSEQ multiplex PCR. This repertoire shows 62,000 or so clones, just over 85% found once; its top ten account for approximately 4.7%. Sequences were obtained from peripheral blood. Every receptor here comes from a human donor in a cohort sampled during active COVID-19.

V usage is TRBV11-2 and J usage is TRBJ2-1; TRBD2 agrees at 12 bases. The CDR3 length is 14 residues. V lost 7 bases to trimming and J lost 6 bases; unmatched junction nucleotides: 4. Germline CDR1 SGHAT, CDR2 FQNNGV. CDR3 coding DNA: TGTGCCAGCAACCTAGCGGGAGGGCCCAATGAGCAGTTCTTC. Residues: CASNLAGGPNEQFF.

The chain carries TRBV18 and TRBJ2-5, with 9 bases that match TRBD2. This CDR3 has 16 amino acids. Trimming took 0 bases from V and 0 from J; bases not matched to a gene: 2. Germline V gene lookup returns CDR1 KGHSH and CDR2 LQKENI. The CDR3 DNA reads as TGTGCCAGCTCACCACCAACTAGCGGGTACCAAGAGACCCAGTACTTC. The encoded protein is CASSPPTSGYQETQYF.

The chain is built from TRBV5-1 and TRBJ2-6; D remains ambiguous. V was trimmed by 7 bases and J by 0 bases, leaving 17 bases between them. Germline assignment: CDR1 SGHRS and CDR2 YFSETQ. This CDR3 has 17 residues. This chain's CDR3 is CASRQALTGSGANVLTF. The CDR3 region has the DNA TGCGCCAGCCGGCAGGCCTTAACTGGCTCTGGGGCCAACGTCCTGACTTTC.

This chain connects TRBV19 to TRBJ1-2; 8 nucleotides align to TRBD1. V lost 1 base to trimming and J lost 5 bases; unmatched junction nucleotides: 3. The CDR3 consists of 14 residues. From germline, CDR1 is LNHDA and CDR2 SQIVND (reference sequence). CDR3 protein: CASSIAQGEYGYTF. The DNA for the CDR3 is TGTGCCAGTAGTATAGCACAGGGGGAATATGGCTACACCTTC. Full variable domain (outside the CDR3, taken from reference TRBV19 and TRBJ1-2): DGGITQSPKYLFRKEGQNVTLSCEQNLNHDAMYWYRQDPGQGLRLIYYSQIVNDFQKGDIAEGYSVSREKKESFPLTVTSAQKNPTAFYLCASSIAQGEYGYTFGSGTRLTVV.

The V call is TRBV2, the J call TRBJ2-3; 8 nucleotides line up with TRBD2. The length of the CDR3 is 15 residues. After removal of 6 bases from V and 3 bases from J, the junction contained 8 bases not matched to a gene. Germline V lookup: CDR1 SNHLY, CDR2 FYNNEI. Here the CDR3 DNA reads TGTGCCAGCAGCGGACTAGCTCGGGGGACAGATACGCAGTATTTT. It translates to CASSGLARGTDTQYF. Variable domain in full (rest from reference TRBV2 and TRBJ2-3): EPEVTQTPSHQVTQMGQEVILRCVPISNHLYFYWYRQILGQKVEFLVSFYNNEISEKSEIFDDQFSVERPDGSNFTLKIRSTKLEDSAMYFCASSGLARGTDTQYFGPGTRLTVL.

This chain's CDR3 is CASSLSGGNEQFF. The CDR3 region has the DNA TGTGCCAGCAGTTTGTCAGGGGGTAATGAGCAGTTCTTC. The rearrangement joins TRBV12-3 or TRBV12-4 to TRBJ2-1; 7 positions agree with TRBD1. Unmatched junction bases numbered 3, after V lost 3 bases and J lost 7 bases. The CDR3 spans 13 residues.

The J gene is TRBJ2-3, the V gene TRBV5-1; 7 positions match TRBD2. J gave up 3 bases and V 4 bases, and 11 bases lay outside the gene matches. CDR1 and CDR2 (germline): SGHRS, YFSETQ. This CDR3 contains 16 residues. The DNA of the CDR3 is TGCGCCAGCAGCCCAAGGGAGGGAGGAGGGACAGATACGCAGTATTTT. Translated: CASSPREGGGTDTQYF.

The genes are TRBV6-5 and TRBJ1-6, with 10 bases fitting TRBD1. CDR3 size: 15 residues. Germline V gene lookup returns CDR1 MNHEY and CDR2 SVGAGI. The V segment lost 6 bases and the J segment 9 bases; nucleotides outside the gene matches: 8. The CDR3 region has the DNA TGTGCCAGCAGGGCTCCCGGGACAGGGGTTTCACCCCTCCACTTT. Protein: CASRAPGTGVSPLHF.

V and J are TRBV19 and TRBJ1-5, with TRBD1 matching 7 bases. The CDR3 sequence is 17 residues long. V dropped 2 bases and J dropped 5; count of bases not matched to a gene: 12. Germline V gene sequence: CDR1 LNHDA, CDR2 SQIVND (reference sequence). The CDR3 sequence: CASSIRTGALVDQPQHF. The CDR3 DNA follows: TGTGCCAGTAGTATACGGACAGGCGCCCTCGTTGATCAGCCCCAGCATTTT.

The gene calls are TRBV11-2 and TRBJ1-1; the match to TRBD1 covers 8 bases. The germline V gene has CDR1 SGHAT and CDR2 FQNNGV. V was clipped by 3 bases and J by 5 bases; unmatched bases: 5. The CDR3 spans 14 residues. In nucleotides, the CDR3 is TGTGCCAGCAGCTTGGACAGGGTGAGGACTGAAGCTTTCTTT. This encodes CASSLDRVRTEAFF.

This chain uses TRBV5-6 with TRBJ1-1, with 7 positions matching TRBD1. The germline V gene has CDR1 SGHDT and CDR2 YYEEEE. Trimming removed 7 bases from V and 0 bases from J; junction bases left unmatched: 6. The CDR3 covers 14 residues. This CDR3 is CASRQGGVNTEAFF. The CDR3 nucleotides read TGTGCCAGCCGACAGGGTGGGGTGAACACTGAAGCTTTCTTT.

Notes on this clone: Other nucleotide sequences in the sample specify the same CDR3. The chain links TRBV5-4 to TRBJ1-2, with TRBD1 identical over 8 bases. The CDR3 sequence is 14 residues long. V lost 4 bases, J lost 4 bases, and 6 bases stayed unmatched. Germline CDR1 reads SGHNT; CDR2 reads YYREEE (reference sequence). The CDR3 region is CASSIGQGPYGYTF. DNA for the CDR3: TGTGCCAGCAGCATAGGACAGGGCCCCTATGGCTACACCTTC.

The rearrangement uses TRBV7-2 and TRBJ2-1, with no clear D. CDR1 and CDR2 from the germline V gene are SGHTA and FQGNSA. The V end lost 4 bases, the J end lost 7 bases, and 11 bases lay between the germline ends. The CDR3 is made up of 13 amino acids. The CDR3 sequence: CASSSLPGNEQFF. In DNA form, the CDR3 reads TGTGCCAGCAGCTCCCTCCCGGGTAATGAGCAGTTCTTC. Supplemented by reference TRBV7-2 and TRBJ2-1, the full variable domain reads GAGVSQSPSNKVTEKGKDVELRCDPISGHTALYWYRQSLGQGLEFLIYFQGNSAPDKSGLPSDRFSAERTGGSVSTLTIQRTQQEDSAVYLCASSSLPGNEQFFGPGTRLTVL.

This clone was found once. This sequence joins TRBV9 and TRBJ2-5, with TRBD2 identical over 7 bases. The CDR3 is 16 residues long. Germline V gene sequence: CDR1 SGDLS, CDR2 YYNGEE. With 0 bases clipped from V and 4 bases from J, the junction kept 9 bases outside the gene matches. CDR3 amino acids: CASSVDVGGRIETQYF. As DNA, the CDR3 is TGTGCCAGCAGCGTAGATGTCGGGGGGAGAATAGAGACCCAGTACTTC.

CDR3 protein: CASSLISGGTDTQYF. CDR3 DNA: TGTGCCAGCAGCTTAATAAGCGGGGGAACAGATACGCAGTATTTT. This rearrangement joins TRBV7-2 to TRBJ2-3; the match to TRBD2 covers 8 bases. The CDR3 runs 15 residues. Unmatched junction bases numbered 4, after V lost 2 bases and J lost 3 bases. The germline CDR1 and CDR2 sequences are SGHTA and FQGNSA.

The chain links TRBV20-1 to TRBJ2-5, with TRBD2 matching 9 bases. V shed 3 bases and J 7 bases; nucleotides not matched to a gene: 9. This CDR3 comprises 14 residues. Germline-derived CDR1 and CDR2 are DFQATT and SNEGSKA (reference sequence). The chain's CDR3 is CSASSGGSRLTQYF. CDR3 nucleotide sequence: TGCAGTGCTAGTAGCGGGGGTTCTCGGTTGACCCAGTACTTC.

This rearrangement joins TRBV27 to TRBJ1-4, with D possibly matching TRBD1 (6 bases). Germline CDR1 and CDR2: MNHEY and SMNVEV (reference sequence). The CDR3 is made up of 13 amino acids. V lost 8 bases to trimming and J lost 8 bases, with 15 bases between them. The CDR3 sequence: CASAYREGEKLFF. Written as DNA, the CDR3 is TGTGCCAGCGCCTACAGGGAAGGCGAAAAACTGTTTTTT.

The chain links TRBV4-1 to TRBJ1-6; D gene ambiguous. Per the germline V gene, CDR1 is MGHRA and CDR2 is YSYEKL. This CDR3 comprises 14 residues. Trimming removed 4 bases from V and 7 bases from J, with 11 bases in between. CDR3 sequence reads: CASSLRISNSPLHF. The CDR3 DNA follows: TGCGCCAGCAGCCTTCGTATCTCCAATTCACCCCTCCACTTT.

This rearrangement joins TRBV30 to TRBJ2-3; 7 bases are shared with TRBD2. The V gene's germline CDR1 is GTSNPN and CDR2 SVGIG (reference sequence). Trimming took 0 bases from V and 7 from J; bases not matched to a gene: 7. The CDR3 runs 14 residues. For the CDR3, the DNA is TGTGCCTGGAGTGTGAGCGCGGGAGCTTATACGCAGTATTTT. As protein: CAWSVSAGAYTQYF.